Listed here is a single T cell receptor (beta chain). TCRdb re-derived calls from the RT-PCR reads in MiXCR, one entry per CDR3 protein. The data contain hundreds of thousands of distinct CDR3 sequences, approximately 15% of them singletons. Germline loops: CDR1 LGHDT, CDR2 YNNKEL (reference sequence). The CDR3 contains 14 residues. Trimming stripped 4 bases from V and 0 bases from J, with 9 bases between. V and J are TRBV3-1 and TRBJ1-1; D remains unclear. Sequencing was done on a sample of memory CD4+ T cells from blood. The receptor comes from a female donor in good health, serving as a healthy control. In DNA form, the CDR3 reads TGTGCCAGCAGCCTCTCGGACGTGAACACTGAAGCTTTCTTT. Protein sequence: CASSLSDVNTEAFF.